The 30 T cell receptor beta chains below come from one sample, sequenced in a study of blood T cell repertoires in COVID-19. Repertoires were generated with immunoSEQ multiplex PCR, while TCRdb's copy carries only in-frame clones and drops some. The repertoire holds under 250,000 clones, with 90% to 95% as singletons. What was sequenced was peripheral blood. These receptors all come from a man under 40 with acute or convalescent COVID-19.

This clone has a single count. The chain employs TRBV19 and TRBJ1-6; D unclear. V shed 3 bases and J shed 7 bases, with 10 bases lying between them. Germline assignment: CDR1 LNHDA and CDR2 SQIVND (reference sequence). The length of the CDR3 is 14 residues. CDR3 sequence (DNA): TGTGCCAGTAGTATTGGCCGCTTGAATTCACCCCTCCACTTT. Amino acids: CASSIGRLNSPLHF. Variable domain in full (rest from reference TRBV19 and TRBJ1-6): DGGITQSPKYLFRKEGQNVTLSCEQNLNHDAMYWYRQDPGQGLRLIYYSQIVNDFQKGDIAEGYSVSREKKESFPLTVTSAQKNPTAFYLCASSIGRLNSPLHFGNGTRLTVT.

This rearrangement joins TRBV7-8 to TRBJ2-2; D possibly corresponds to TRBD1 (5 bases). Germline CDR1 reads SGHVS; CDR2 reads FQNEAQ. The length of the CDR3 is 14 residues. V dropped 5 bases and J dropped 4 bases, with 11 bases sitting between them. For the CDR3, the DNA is TGTGCCAGCAGCCGCACTACAGGCACCGGGGAGCTGTTTTTT. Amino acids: CASSRTTGTGELFF. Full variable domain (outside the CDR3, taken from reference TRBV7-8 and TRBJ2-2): GAGVSQSPRYKVAKRGQDVALRCDPISGHVSLFWYQQALGQGPEFLTYFQNEAQLDKSGLPSDRFFAERPEGSVSTLKIQRTQQEDSAVYLCASSRTTGTGELFFGEGSRLTVL.

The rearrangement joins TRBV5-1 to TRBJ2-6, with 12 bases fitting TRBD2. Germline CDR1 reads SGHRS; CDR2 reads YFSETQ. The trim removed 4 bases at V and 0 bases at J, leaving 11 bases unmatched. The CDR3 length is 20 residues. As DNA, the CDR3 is TGCGCCAGCAGCGAACTAAAGACTAGCGGGGGTTTCTCTGGGGCCAACGTCCTGACTTTC. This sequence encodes CASSELKTSGGFSGANVLTF. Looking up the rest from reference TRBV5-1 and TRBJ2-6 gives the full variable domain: KAGVTQTPRYLIKTRGQQVTLSCSPISGHRSVSWYQQTPGQGLQFLFEYFSETQRNKGNFPGRFSGRQFSNSRSEMNVSTLELGDSALYLCASSELKTSGGFSGANVLTFGAGSRLTVL.

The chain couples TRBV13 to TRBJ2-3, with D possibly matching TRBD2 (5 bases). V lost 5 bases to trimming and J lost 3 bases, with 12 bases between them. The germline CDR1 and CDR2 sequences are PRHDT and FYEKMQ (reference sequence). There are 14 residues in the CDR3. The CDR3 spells CASSASGLTDTQYF. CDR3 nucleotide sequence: TGTGCCAGCAGCGCATCGGGATTGACAGATACGCAGTATTTT.

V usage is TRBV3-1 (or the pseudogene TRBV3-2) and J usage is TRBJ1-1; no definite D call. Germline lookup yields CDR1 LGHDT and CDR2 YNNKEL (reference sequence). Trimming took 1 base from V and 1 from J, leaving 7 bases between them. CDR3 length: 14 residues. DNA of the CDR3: TGTGCCAGCAGCCAAGCTTCCAGGAACACTGAAGCTTTCTTT. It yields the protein CASSQASRNTEAFF.

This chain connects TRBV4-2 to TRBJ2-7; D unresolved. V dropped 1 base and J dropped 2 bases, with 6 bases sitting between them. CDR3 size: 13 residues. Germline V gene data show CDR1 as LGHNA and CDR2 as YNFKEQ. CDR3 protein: CASSQVEAYEQYF. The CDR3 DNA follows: TGTGCCAGCAGCCAAGTAGAAGCCTACGAGCAGTACTTC.

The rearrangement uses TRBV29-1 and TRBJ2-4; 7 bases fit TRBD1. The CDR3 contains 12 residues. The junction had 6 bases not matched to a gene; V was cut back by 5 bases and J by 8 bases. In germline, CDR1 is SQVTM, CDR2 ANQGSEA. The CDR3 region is CSVMGQIDIQYF. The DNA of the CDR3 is TGCAGCGTTATGGGACAGATCGACATTCAGTACTTC.

For the CDR3, the DNA is TGTGCTAGTGCCGACAGGGGGCATCGGGAAGCTTTCTTT. Residues: CASADRGHREAFF. The gene calls are TRBV12-5 and TRBJ1-1; 10 bases are shared with TRBD1. Germline values: CDR1 LGHNT, CDR2 FRNRAP. The CDR3 extends over 13 amino acids. Trimming cost V 7 bases and J 8 bases; bases outside gene matches: 7.

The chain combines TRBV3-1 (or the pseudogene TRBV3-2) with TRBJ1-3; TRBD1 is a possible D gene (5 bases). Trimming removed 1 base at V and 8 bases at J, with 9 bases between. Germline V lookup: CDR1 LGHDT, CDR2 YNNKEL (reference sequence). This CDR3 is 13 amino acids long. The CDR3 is CASSQGSGDTIYF. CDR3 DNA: TGTGCCAGCAGCCAAGGGTCGGGGGACACCATATATTTT.

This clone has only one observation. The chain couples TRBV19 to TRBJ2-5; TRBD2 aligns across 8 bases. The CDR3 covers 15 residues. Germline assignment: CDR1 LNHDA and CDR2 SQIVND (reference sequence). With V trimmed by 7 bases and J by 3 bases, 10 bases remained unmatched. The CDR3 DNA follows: TGTGCCAGTACCCCGGGGGGGAGCTTAAAAGAGACCCAGTACTTC. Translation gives CASTPGGSLKETQYF.

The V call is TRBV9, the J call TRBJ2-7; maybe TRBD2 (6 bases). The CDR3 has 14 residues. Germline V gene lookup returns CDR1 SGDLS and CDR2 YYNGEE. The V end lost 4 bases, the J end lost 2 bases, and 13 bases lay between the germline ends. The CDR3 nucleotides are TGTGCCAGCAGCACCGAAGCGGGTACCTACGAGCAGTACTTC. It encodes CASSTEAGTYEQYF.

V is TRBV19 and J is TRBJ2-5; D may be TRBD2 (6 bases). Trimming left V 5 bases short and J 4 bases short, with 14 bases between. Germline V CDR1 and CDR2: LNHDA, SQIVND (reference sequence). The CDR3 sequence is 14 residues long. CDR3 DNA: TGTGCCAGTAGTTCACATACTAGCCGAGAGACCCAGTACTTC. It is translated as CASSSHTSRETQYF.

CDR3 residues: CASNHRSDSNQPQHF. DNA of the CDR3: TGTGCCAGTAATCACAGGTCCGATAGCAATCAGCCCCAGCATTTT. V is TRBV19 and J is TRBJ1-5, with a possible D match to TRBD1 (5 bases). Looked up from germline, CDR1 is LNHDA and CDR2 is SQIVND (reference sequence). The CDR3 contains 15 residues. V lost 7 bases and J lost 0, with 13 bases in between.

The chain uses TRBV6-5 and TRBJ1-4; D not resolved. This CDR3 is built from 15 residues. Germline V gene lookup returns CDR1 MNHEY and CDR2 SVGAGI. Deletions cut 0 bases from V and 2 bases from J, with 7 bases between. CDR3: CASSYSMRTNEKLFF. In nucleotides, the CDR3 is TGTGCCAGCAGTTACTCGATGCGGACTAATGAAAAACTGTTTTTT.

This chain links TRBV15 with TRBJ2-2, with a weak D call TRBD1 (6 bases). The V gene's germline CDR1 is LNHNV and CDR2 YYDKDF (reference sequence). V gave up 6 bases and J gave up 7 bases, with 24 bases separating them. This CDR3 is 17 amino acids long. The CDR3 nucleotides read TGTGCCACCAGTAGGGGAATGGGACATAAGATACTCGGGGAGCTGTTTTTT. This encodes CATSRGMGHKILGELFF.

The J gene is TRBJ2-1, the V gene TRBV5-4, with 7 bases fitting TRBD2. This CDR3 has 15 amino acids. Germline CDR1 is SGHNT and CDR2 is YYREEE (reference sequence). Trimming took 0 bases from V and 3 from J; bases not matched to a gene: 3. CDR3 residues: CASSLGREFYNEQFF. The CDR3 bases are TGTGCCAGCAGCTTGGGGCGGGAGTTCTACAATGAGCAGTTCTTC.

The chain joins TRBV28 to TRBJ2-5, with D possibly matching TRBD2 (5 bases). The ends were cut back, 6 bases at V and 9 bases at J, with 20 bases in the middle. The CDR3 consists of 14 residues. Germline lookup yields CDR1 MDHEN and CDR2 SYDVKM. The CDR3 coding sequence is TGTGCCAGCAGGGACGGGAATAAGAGAGGGTCCCAGTACTTC. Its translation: CASRDGNKRGSQYF.

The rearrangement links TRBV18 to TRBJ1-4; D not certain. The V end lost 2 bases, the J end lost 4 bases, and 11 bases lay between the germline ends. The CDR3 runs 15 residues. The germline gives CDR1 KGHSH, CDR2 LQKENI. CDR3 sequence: CASSPNPGNNEKLFF. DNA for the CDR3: TGTGCCAGCTCACCAAACCCGGGGAATAATGAAAAACTGTTTTTT.

CDR3 amino acids: CASSRDRGYEQYF. The CDR3 DNA is TGTGCCAGCTCCCGGGACAGGGGCTACGAGCAGTACTTC. The chain links TRBV18 to TRBJ2-7; 10 bases agree with TRBD1. Germline V lookup: CDR1 KGHSH, CDR2 LQKENI. V lost 6 bases to trimming and J lost 3 bases; unmatched junction nucleotides: 2. The CDR3 length is 13 residues.

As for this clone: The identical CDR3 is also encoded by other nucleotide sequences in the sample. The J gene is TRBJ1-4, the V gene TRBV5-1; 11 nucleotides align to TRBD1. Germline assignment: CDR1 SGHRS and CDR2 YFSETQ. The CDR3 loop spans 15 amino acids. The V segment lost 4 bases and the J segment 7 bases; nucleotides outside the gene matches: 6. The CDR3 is CASSLAGTGGEKLFF. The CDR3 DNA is TGCGCCAGCAGCCTGGCCGGGACAGGGGGTGAAAAACTGTTTTTT.

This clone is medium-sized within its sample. The CDR3 DNA reads as TGTGCCAGCAGTCCTCGACAGACTAGCGAGCAGTACTTC. It specifies CASSPRQTSEQYF. The chain couples TRBV27 to TRBJ2-7; maybe TRBD2 (6 bases). V gave up 5 bases and J gave up 6 bases, with 14 bases separating them. The CDR3 totals 13 residues. Germline V CDR1 and CDR2: MNHEY, SMNVEV (reference sequence).

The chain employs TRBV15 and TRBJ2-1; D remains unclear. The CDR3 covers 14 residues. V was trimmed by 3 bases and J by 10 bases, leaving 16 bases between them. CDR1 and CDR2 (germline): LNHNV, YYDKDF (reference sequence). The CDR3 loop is CATSRRGESWEQFF. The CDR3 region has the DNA TGTGCCACCAGCAGGAGAGGTGAGAGCTGGGAGCAGTTCTTC. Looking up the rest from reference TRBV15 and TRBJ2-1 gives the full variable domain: DAMVIQNPRYQVTQFGKPVTLSCSQTLNHNVMYWYQQKSSQAPKLLFHYYDKDFNNEADTPDNFQSRRPNTSFCFLDIRSPGLGDTAMYLCATSRRGESWEQFFGPGTRLTVL.

The DNA for the CDR3 is TGTGCCTGGAGGGTGGGAGGAGGGGCTACTTGGAATGAGCAGTTCTTC. This translates into CAWRVGGGATWNEQFF. The chain carries TRBV30 and TRBJ2-1, with D possibly matching TRBD2 (6 bases). The CDR3 totals 16 residues. Germline V CDR1 and CDR2: GTSNPN, SVGIG (reference sequence). Trimming pared 3 bases from V and 7 bases from J, leaving 22 bases between.

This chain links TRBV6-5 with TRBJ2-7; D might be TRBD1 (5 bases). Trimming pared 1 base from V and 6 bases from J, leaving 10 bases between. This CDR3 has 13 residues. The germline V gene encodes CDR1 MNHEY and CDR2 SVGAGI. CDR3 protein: CASSYYQGSEQYF. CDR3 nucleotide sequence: TGTGCCAGCAGTTACTATCAGGGATCCGAGCAGTACTTC.

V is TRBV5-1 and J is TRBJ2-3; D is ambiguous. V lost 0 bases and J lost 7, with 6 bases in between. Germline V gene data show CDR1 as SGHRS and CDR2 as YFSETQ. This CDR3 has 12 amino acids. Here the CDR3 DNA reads TGCGCCAGCAGCTTGGTTGCTAATACGCAGTATTTT. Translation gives CASSLVANTQYF.

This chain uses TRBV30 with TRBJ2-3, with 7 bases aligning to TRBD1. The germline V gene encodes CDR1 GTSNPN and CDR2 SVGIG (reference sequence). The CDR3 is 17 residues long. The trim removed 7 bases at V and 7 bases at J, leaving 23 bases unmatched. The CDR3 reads CASHLGQEILWGNTQYF. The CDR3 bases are TGTGCCTCCCACCTTGGACAGGAGATCTTGTGGGGAAATACGCAGTATTTT. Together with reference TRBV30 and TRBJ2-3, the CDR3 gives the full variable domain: SQTIHQWPATLVQPVGSPLSLECTVEGTSNPNLYWYRQAAGRGLQLLFYSVGIGQISSEVPQNLSASRPQDRQFILSSKKLLLSDSGFYLCASHLGQEILWGNTQYFGPGTRLTVL.

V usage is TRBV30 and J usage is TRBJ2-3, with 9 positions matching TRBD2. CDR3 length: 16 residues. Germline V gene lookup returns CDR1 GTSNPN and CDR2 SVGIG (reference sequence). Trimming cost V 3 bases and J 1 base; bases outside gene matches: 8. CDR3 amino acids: CAWRGLAGGGTDTQYF. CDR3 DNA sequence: TGTGCCTGGAGGGGACTGGCGGGGGGGGGCACAGATACGCAGTATTTT.

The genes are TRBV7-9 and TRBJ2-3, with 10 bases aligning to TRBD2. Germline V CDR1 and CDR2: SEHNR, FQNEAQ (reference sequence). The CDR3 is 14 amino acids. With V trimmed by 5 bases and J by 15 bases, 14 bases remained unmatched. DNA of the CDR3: TGTGCCAGCAGCCCCCAGGGCGGCAGCGGGGGGGTTTATTTT. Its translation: CASSPQGGSGGVYF.

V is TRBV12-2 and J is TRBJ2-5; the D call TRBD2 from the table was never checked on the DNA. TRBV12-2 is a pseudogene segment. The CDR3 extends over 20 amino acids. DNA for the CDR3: TGTGCAAGTCGCTTAGCGTTTCTGGCTAGCGGGGGGCGCGAGCAAGAGACCCAGTACTTC. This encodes CASRLAFLASGGREQETQYF.

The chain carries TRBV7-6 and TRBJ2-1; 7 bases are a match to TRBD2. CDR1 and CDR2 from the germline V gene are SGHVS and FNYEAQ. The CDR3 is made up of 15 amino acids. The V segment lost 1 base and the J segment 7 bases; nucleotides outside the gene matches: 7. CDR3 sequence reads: CASSLGPAGFNEQFF. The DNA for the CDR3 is TGTGCCAGCAGCTTAGGCCCAGCGGGATTTAATGAGCAGTTCTTC. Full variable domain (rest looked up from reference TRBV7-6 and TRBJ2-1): GAGVSQSPRYKVTKRGQDVALRCDPISGHVSLYWYRQALGQGPEFLTYFNYEAQQDKSGLPNDRFSAERPEGSISTLTIQRTEQRDSAMYRCASSLGPAGFNEQFFGPGTRLTVL.